This TCR beta chain was profiled in a study of blood T cell repertoires in COVID-19. Authors' data handling: From reference gene primer amplification, estimates of nucleated cell counts were derived. Sequencing was performed with immunoSEQ multiplex PCR; in TCRdb, only in-frame clones are kept and a portion is missing. The V and J calls and the clone size are those of that table, but D and trimming were determined from the DNA. The profile shows around 200,000 clones, 83% of them singletons. The CDR3 has 15 amino acids. The ends were cut back, 3 bases at V and 1 base at J, with 11 bases in the middle. The V gene's germline CDR1 is SGHNT and CDR2 YENEEA.

The rearrangement joins TRBV11-3 to TRBJ2-3, with D perhaps matching TRBD2 (6 bases). The sequence was collected from a woman in her forties or fifties with acute or convalescent COVID-19. The specimen sequenced was peripheral blood. The CDR3 DNA reads as TGTGCCAGCAGCTTCGGTGGGGAGGGCACAGATACGCAGTATTTT. It yields the protein CASSFGGEGTDTQYF.